This section outlines one T cell receptor beta chain sequence together with its context. This entry comes from a study of cytomegalovirus exposure and HLA in healthy donors. Primers for the PCR totalled 60 Vbeta and 13 Jbeta. TCRdb's copy holds only in-frame clones and misses some; the assay was immunoSEQ multiplex PCR. The data contain more than 200,000 clones, nearly 80% of them singletons. CDR1 is SGHTA and CDR2 is FQGTGA in the germline V gene. The CDR3 is made up of 15 amino acids. The rearrangement joins TRBV7-3 to TRBJ2-5, with 8 positions matching TRBD2. With the DNA end fitting TRBJ2-7 better, the J assignment may be wrong. The sequence was obtained from a male donor in good health and CMV-seronegative. The material sequenced was PBMCs. The CDR3 DNA reads as TGTGCCAGCAGCCCCATAGCGGGATCTAGCTACGAGCAGTACTTC. Translating it yields CASSPIAGSSYEQYF.